This T cell receptor beta chain was profiled in a study of blood T cell repertoires in COVID-19. Study context: Sources were T cells, B-cell-depleted T cells, or PBMCs; the material itself was cDNA or gDNA.

V gave up 3 bases and J gave up 4 bases, with 14 bases separating them. The CDR3 length is 15 residues. In germline, CDR1 is KGHDR, CDR2 SFDVKD. In the authors' methods: Nucleated cell number was recorded as an estimate derived from reference gene primer amplification. TCRdb's copy holds only in-frame clones and misses some; the assay was immunoSEQ multiplex PCR. That table gives V, J and clone size, and the DNA gave D and trimming. The sample lists 100,000 to 120,000 clones, around 82% seen once, with more than 15% in the top ten. The TCR originated in a woman in her sixties or seventies with acute or convalescent COVID-19. Sequencing input: peripheral blood. The chain has TRBV24-1 and TRBJ2-5; a possible D gene is TRBD2 (7 bases). CDR3 in DNA: TGTGCCACCAGTGATAGGCGAAGGGGGGGAGAGACCCAGTACTTC. This encodes CATSDRRRGGETQYF.